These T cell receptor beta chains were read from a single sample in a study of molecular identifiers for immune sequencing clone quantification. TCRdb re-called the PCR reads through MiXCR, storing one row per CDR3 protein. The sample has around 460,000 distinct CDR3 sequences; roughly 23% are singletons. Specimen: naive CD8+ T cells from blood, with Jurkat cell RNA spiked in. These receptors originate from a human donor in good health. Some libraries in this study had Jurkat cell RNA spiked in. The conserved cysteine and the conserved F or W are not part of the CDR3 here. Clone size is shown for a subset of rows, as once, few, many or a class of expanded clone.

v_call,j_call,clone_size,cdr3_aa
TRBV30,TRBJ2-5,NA,AWSWASGTETQY
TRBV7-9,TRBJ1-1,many,ASSQETVMNTEAF
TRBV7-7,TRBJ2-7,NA,ASSLVQGAHEQY
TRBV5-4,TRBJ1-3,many,ASTDRGSSGNTIY
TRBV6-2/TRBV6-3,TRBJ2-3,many,ASSYFPGTGSTDTQY
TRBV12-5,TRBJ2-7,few,ASGLVRGGGYEQY
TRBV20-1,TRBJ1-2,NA,SASNAANYGYT
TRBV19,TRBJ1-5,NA,ASSIGLRVTQPQH
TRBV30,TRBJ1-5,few,AWSVRQGGQPQH
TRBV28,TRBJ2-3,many,ASSTTTGYKSDTQY
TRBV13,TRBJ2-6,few,ASSATGAGANVLT
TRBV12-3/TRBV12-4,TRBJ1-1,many,ASSPDRLNTEAF
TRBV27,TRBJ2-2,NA,ASSALMVYTGELF
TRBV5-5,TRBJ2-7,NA,ASSLSWTMSSYEQY
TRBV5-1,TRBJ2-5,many,ASSPISGLQGALGETQY
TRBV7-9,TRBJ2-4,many,ASSSSSGLAKNIQY
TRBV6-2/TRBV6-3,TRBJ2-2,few,ASSYARLGGIANTGELF
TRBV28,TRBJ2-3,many,ASSSRLARTDTQY
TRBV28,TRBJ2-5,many,ASSITLPETQY
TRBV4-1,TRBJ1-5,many,ASSPQGAEMEPQH
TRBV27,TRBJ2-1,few,ASSLSLAGGPDEQF
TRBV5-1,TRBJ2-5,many,ASSLQGVGETQY
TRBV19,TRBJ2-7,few,ASSIGVPNEQY
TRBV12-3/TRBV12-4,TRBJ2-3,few,ASSFGGRGDTQY
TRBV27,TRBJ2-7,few,ATRPGTMVKGPGYEQY
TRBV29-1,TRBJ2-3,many,SAQRGATDTQY
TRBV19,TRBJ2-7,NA,ASSGTRRENEQY
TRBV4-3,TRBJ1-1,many,ASSQDRGNTEAF